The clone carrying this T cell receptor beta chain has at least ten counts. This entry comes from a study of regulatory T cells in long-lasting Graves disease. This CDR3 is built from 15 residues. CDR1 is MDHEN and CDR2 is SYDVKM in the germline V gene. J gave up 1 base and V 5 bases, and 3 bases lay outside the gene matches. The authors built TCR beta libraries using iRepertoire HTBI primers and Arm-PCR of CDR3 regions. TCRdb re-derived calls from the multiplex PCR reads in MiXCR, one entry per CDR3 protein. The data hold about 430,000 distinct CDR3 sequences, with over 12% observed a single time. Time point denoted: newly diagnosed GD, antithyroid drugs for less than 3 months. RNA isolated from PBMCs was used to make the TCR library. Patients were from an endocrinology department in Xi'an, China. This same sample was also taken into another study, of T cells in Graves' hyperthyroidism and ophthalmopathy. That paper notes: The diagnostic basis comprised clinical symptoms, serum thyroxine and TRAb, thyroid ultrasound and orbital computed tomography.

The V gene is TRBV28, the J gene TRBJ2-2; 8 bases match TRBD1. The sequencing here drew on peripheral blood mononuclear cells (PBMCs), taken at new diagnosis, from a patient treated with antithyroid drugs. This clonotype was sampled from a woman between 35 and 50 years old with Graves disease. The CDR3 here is CASSTGQENTGELFF. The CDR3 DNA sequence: TGTGCCAGCAGTACGGGACAGGAGAACACCGGGGAGCTGTTTTTT.